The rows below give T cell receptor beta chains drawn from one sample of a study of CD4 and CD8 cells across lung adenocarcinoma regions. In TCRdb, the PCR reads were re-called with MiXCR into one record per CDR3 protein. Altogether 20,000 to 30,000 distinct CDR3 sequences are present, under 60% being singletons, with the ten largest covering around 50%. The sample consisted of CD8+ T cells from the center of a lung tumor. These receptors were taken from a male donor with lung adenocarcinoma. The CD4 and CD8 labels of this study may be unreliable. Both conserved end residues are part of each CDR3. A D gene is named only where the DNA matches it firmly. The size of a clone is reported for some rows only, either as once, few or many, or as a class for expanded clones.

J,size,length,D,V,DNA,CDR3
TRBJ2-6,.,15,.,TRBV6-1,TGTGCCAGCAGTGAGGCCCCCTCTGGGGCCAACGTCCTGACTTTC,CASSEAPSGANVLTF
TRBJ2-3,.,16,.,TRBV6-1,TGTGCCAGCCGGCAGGCCGGGACTAGCAGGACAGGGGCGCAGTATTTT,CASRQAGTSRTGAQYF
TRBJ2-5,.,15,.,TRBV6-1,TGTGCCGGGAGTCACGCGCGCCGTGACCAAGAGACCCAGTACTTC,CAGSHARRDQETQYF
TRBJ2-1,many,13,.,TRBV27,TGTGCCAGCAGTTCGTCACTATGGGGTGAGCAGTTCTTC,CASSSSLWGEQFF
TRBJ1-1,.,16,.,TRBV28,TGTGCCAGCAGTTCGTCGGGACCTCTTGGGCACACTGAAGCTTTCTTT,CASSSSGPLGHTEAFF
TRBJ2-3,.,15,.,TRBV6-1,TGTGCCAGCAGTGATCGGGCCACGATGTGGGATACGCAGTATTTT,CASSDRATMWDTQYF
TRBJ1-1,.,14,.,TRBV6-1,TGTGCCAGCAGCTCCGGGACAAATAACCTCAAAGCTTTCTTT,CASSSGTNNLKAFF
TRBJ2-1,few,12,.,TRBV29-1,TGCAGCGTTGGGGTCTTTCGTGGCGAGCAGTTCTTC,CSVGVFRGEQFF
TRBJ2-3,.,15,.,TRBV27,TGTGCCAGGGGGTTCGGGGGACGTGACGGAGATACGCAGTACTTT,CARGFGGRDGDTQYF
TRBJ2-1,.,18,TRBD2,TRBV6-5,TGTGCCAGTAGATTACGGACTAGCGGCCCCGGCTCCTACAATGAGCAGTTCTTC,CASRLRTSGPGSYNEQFF
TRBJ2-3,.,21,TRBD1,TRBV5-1,TGCGCCAGCAGCTCGCTCGGGTCAGGGGGCCCCGTTGGGCCCCTTACAGATACGCAGTATTTT,CASSSLGSGGPVGPLTDTQYF
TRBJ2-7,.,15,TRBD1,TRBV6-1,TGTGCCAGCAGTCCACAGGGGGCGGGGGTATACGAGCAGTACTTC,CASSPQGAGVYEQYF
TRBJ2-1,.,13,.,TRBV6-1,TGTGCCAGCTCCCTCGGGAAATTCTACGAGCAGTTCTTC,CASSLGKFYEQFF
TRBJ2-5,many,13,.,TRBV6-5,TGTGCCAGCAGTTACTCTGAAGCAGAGACCCAGTACTTC,CASSYSEAETQYF
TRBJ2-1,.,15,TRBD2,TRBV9,TGTGCCAGCAGCGTATCGGCTAGCGGGAGTAGCGAGCAGTTCTTC,CASSVSASGSSEQFF
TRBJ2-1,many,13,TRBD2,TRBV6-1,TGTGCCAGCAAGTCGGGAGGAGGATATGAGCAGTTCTTC,CASKSGGGYEQFF
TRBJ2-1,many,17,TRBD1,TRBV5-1,TGCGCCAGCAGCTTGGAGGGACAGGGGGTCTCCTACAATGAGCAGTTCTTC,CASSLEGQGVSYNEQFF
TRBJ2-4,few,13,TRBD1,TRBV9,TGTGCCAGCAGCGTGGGACAGGGTGGCATTCAGTACTTC,CASSVGQGGIQYF
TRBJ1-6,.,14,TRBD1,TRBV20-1,TGCAGTGCAGAGACGACAGGGGTGGATTCACCCCTCCACTTT,CSAETTGVDSPLHF
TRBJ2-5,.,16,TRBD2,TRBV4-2,TGTGCCAACAGCCTTGACCAGCGGGGAGGGGCAGGAACCCAGTACTTC,CANSLDQRGGAGTQYF
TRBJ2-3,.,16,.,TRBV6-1,TGTGCCAGCAGGGAAGCCGGGGGCCGGGTCGGGGAGACCCAGTATTTC,CASREAGGRVGETQYF
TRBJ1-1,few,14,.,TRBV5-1,TGCGCCAGCAGCTCCAGGGTGGCAAGCACTGAAGCTTTCTTT,CASSSRVASTEAFF
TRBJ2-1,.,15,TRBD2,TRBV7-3,TGTGCCAGCAGCCCGGGGACTAGCGGGATCAATGAGCAGTTCTTC,CASSPGTSGINEQFF
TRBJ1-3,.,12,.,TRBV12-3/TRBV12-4,TGTGCCAGCACCCCCCTCAGAAACACCATATATTTT,CASTPLRNTIYF
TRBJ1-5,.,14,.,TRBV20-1,TGCAGTGCTAGTCCCATGATGGGCAATCAGCCCCAGCATTTT,CSASPMMGNQPQHF
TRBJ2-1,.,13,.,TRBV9,TGTGCCAGCAGCGACGAAGACCAGGATGAGCAGTTCTTC,CASSDEDQDEQFF
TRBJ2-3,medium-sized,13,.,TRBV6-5,TGTGCCAGCAGTTACAGGAACACAGATACGCAGTATTTT,CASSYRNTDTQYF
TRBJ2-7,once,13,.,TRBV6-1,TGTGCCAGCAGTGTTGGCGAAACCTACGAGCAGTACTTC,CASSVGETYEQYF
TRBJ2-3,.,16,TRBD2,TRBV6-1,TGTGCCAGCAGTGAACCGTGGACTAGCGGGACAGATAAGCAGTATTTT,CASSEPWTSGTDKQYF
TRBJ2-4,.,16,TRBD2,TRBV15,TGTGCCACCAGCAGAGATCATGGGACTAGCGGAAACATTCAGTACTTC,CATSRDHGTSGNIQYF
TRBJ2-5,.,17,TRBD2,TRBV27,TGTGCCAGCAGGGAGGGTAGCGGGGGGGGTGGCACAGAGACGCAGTACTTC,CASREGSGGGGTETQYF